The clone carrying this T cell receptor (beta chain) was seen ten or more times. Its specificity is not known. In building TCR beta libraries, iRepertoire HTBI primers were used together with Arm-PCR of CDR3 regions. Per the study methods: Throughout the samples, researchers identified about 56 TRBV and approximately 15 TRBJ segments. TCRdb called the multiplex PCR reads again in MiXCR, with one record for every CDR3 protein. These V and J calls rely on TCRdb rather than the paper's analysis. The top ten hold about 24% of the sample, which has around 400,000 distinct CDR3 sequences, about 14% seen once. These data come from a study of regulatory T cells in long-lasting Graves disease. Whole-study results and caveats: TRBV28, TRBJ1-2 and TRBJ2-5 were segments that persistent disease favored. Whereas around 970 public clonotypes were shared by new patients, persistent patients shared more, at under 3,000.

The time point is: newly diagnosed GD, antithyroid drugs for less than 3 months. The TCR library was made from RNA that had been extracted from PBMCs in TRIzol. EDTA tubes received about 10 milliliters of collected peripheral blood. Trimming cost V 3 bases and J 4 bases, with 13 bases left between them. Per the germline V gene, CDR1 is SGHDT and CDR2 is YYEEEE. This CDR3 comprises 15 residues. The sample here was peripheral blood mononuclear cells (PBMCs), taken at new diagnosis, from a patient treated with antithyroid drugs. V gene TRBV5-6 combines with J gene TRBJ2-2; perhaps TRBD1 as D (6 bases). The sequence was obtained from a female donor with Graves disease. The CDR3 sequence: CASSWGTGTTGELFF. The DNA of the CDR3 is TGTGCCAGCAGCTGGGGCACAGGGACCACCGGGGAGCTGTTTTTT.